Below, 26 T cell receptor beta chains from the same sample are listed, as sequenced in a study of CD8 T cells in ankylosing spondylitis. From the 5' RACE reads, TCRdb called clonotypes with MiXCR, one entry per CDR3 protein. Among fewer than 150,000 distinct CDR3 sequences, roughly 6.6% were seen once, and the ten largest hold roughly 12%. The sample taken for sequencing was blood, either unsorted or a sorted T cell fraction (not recorded which). The receptors derive from a female donor with ankylosing spondylitis or in good health (not recorded which).

This clonotype showed up many times. The V call is TRBV11-3, the J call TRBJ2-1; D gene ambiguous. This CDR3 has 12 amino acids. V lost 4 bases and J lost 8, with 9 bases in between. Germline assignment: CDR1 SGHNT and CDR2 YENEEA. The CDR3 spells CASSSSRHEQFF. In DNA form, the CDR3 reads TGTGCCAGCAGCTCATCCCGGCATGAGCAGTTCTTC.

This clonotype came up many times. The chain recombines TRBV12-3 or TRBV12-4 with TRBJ2-1, with 9 nucleotides matching TRBD2. Unmatched junction bases numbered 9, after V lost 0 bases and J lost 15 bases. The CDR3 is made up of 14 amino acids. CDR3 residues: CASSLAGGGAHLFF. CDR3 nucleotides: TGTGCCAGCAGTTTAGCGGGCGGGGGGGCACATCTGTTCTTC.

This clonotype occurred many times. The rearrangement joins TRBV12-3 or TRBV12-4 to TRBJ1-5; 10 nucleotides align to TRBD1. This CDR3 spans 15 amino acids. Trimming took 6 bases from V and 5 from J; bases not matched to a gene: 7. The CDR3 DNA reads TGTGCCAGCAGCTCGGGACAGGGGAGCCATCAGCCCCAGCATTTT. Protein: CASSSGQGSHQPQHF.

In its sample, this clonotype was seen many times. The CDR3 region is CASSWVSRETQYF. DNA for the CDR3: TGTGCCAGCAGTTGGGTGAGCAGGGAGACCCAGTACTTC. The gene calls are TRBV12-3 or TRBV12-4 and TRBJ2-5, with D unclear. The CDR3 has 13 amino acids. V shed 4 bases and J shed 5 bases, with 11 bases lying between them.

This clonotype showed up many times. The chain carries TRBV11-2 and TRBJ2-1; D might be TRBD2 (6 bases). Trimming removed 7 bases from V and 0 bases from J, with 16 bases in between. CDR3 size: 16 residues. CDR1 SGHAT and CDR2 FQNNGV come from the germline V gene. In DNA form, the CDR3 reads TGTGCCAGCACCCCTAGTCGGGGGAGCTCCTACAATGAGCAGTTCTTC. This sequence encodes CASTPSRGSSYNEQFF.

V is TRBV9 and J is TRBJ1-2; D is unresolved. Germline V CDR1 and CDR2: SGDLS, YYNGEE. V was shortened by 4 bases and J by 8 bases, with 15 bases between the two germline ends. The CDR3 runs to 13 residues. The CDR3 reads CASSPSGVAGYTF. As DNA, the CDR3 is TGTGCCAGCAGCCCTTCTGGGGTAGCAGGCTACACCTTC. Combining the CDR3 with reference TRBV9 and TRBJ1-2 gives the whole variable domain DSGVTQTPKHLITATGQRVTLRCSPRSGDLSVYWYQQSLDQGLQFLIQYYNGEERAKGNILERFSAQQFPDLHSELNLSSLELGDSALYFCASSPSGVAGYTFGSGTRLTVV.

This clonotype was recorded at least ten times. The V gene is TRBV20-1, the J gene TRBJ1-2, with no clear D. Germline V CDR1 and CDR2: DFQATT, SNEGSKA (reference sequence). This CDR3 has 15 residues. V was cut by 1 base and J by 0 bases, with 12 bases left in between. The CDR3 nucleotides are TGCAGTGCTAGAGCCGGAACGGATGCTAACTATGGCTACACCTTC. It specifies CSARAGTDANYGYTF.

This clonotype was counted many times. The V and J genes are TRBV20-1 and TRBJ2-3, with D perhaps matching TRBD2 (8 bases). The CDR3 is made up of 17 amino acids. Trimming cost V 5 bases and J 2 bases, with 23 bases left between them. CDR1 and CDR2 from the germline V gene are DFQATT and SNEGSKA (reference sequence). The CDR3 DNA reads TGCAGTGCTCCAGGGGGGGCTAGCGGGCCTTCCACAGATACGCAGTATTTT. This translates into CSAPGGASGPSTDTQYF.

This clonotype was detected many times. The chain carries TRBV9 and TRBJ1-6; TRBD1 matches at 8 bases. Germline-derived CDR1 and CDR2 are SGDLS and YYNGEE. Unmatched junction bases numbered 4, after V lost 4 bases and J lost 7 bases. The CDR3 is 14 amino acids. CDR3 sequence (DNA): TGTGCCAGCAGCCGACAGGGGAGGAATTCACCCCTCCACTTT. Translating gives CASSRQGRNSPLHF. The full variable domain, its missing parts supplied by reference TRBV9 and TRBJ1-6, is DSGVTQTPKHLITATGQRVTLRCSPRSGDLSVYWYQQSLDQGLQFLIQYYNGEERAKGNILERFSAQQFPDLHSELNLSSLELGDSALYFCASSRQGRNSPLHFGNGTRLTVT.

As regards this clonotype: A read error is possible here, since a much larger clone lies one base away. The chain combines TRBV3-1 with TRBJ1-2; tentatively, D is TRBD1 (6 bases). CDR1 and CDR2 from the germline V gene are LGHDT and YNNKEL (reference sequence). Trimming took off 4 bases at V and 7 bases at J, with 16 bases between the two ends. The CDR3 is 14 amino acids. The CDR3 here is CASSPVTGKGGYTF. CDR3 in DNA: TGTGCCAGCAGCCCAGTCACAGGGAAGGGTGGCTACACCTTC.

This clonotype came up many times. This rearrangement joins TRBV28 to TRBJ2-1, with TRBD1 identical over 10 bases. J was trimmed by 4 bases and V by 8 bases; bases with no gene match: 8. In germline, CDR1 is MDHEN, CDR2 SYDVKM. CDR3 length: 15 amino acids. The CDR3 protein is CASSPPDRGYNEQFF. CDR3 bases: TGTGCCAGCTCTCCGCCGGACAGGGGGTACAATGAGCAGTTCTTC.

This clonotype was seen a handful of times. Its ends do not fully match the called genes, so a read error is possible. This chain joins TRBV12-3 or TRBV12-4 and TRBJ2-3, with TRBD2 matching over 11 bases. The CDR3 consists of 18 residues. CDR3 sequence: CAISLVLAGGTFTDTQYF. In DNA, the CDR3 is TGTGCCATCAGTTTGGTTCTAGCGGGGGGCACCTTCACAGATACGCAGTATTTT.

This clonotype was recorded many times. The chain couples TRBV7-9 to TRBJ1-1; tentative D call: TRBD1 (5 bases). The CDR3 runs 15 residues. In germline, CDR1 is SEHNR, CDR2 FQNEAQ (reference sequence). Trimming took off 5 bases at V and 2 bases at J, with 15 bases between the two ends. This CDR3 is CASSPEGRSNTEAFF. The DNA for the CDR3 is TGTGCCAGCAGCCCAGAGGGGCGGAGTAACACTGAAGCTTTCTTT.

This clonotype was recorded at least ten times. The chain recombines TRBV4-1 with TRBJ2-5, with 9 bases that match TRBD2. CDR3 size: 17 residues. With 4 bases clipped from V and 0 bases from J, the junction kept 9 bases outside the gene matches. Germline V gives CDR1 MGHRA, CDR2 YSYEKL. CDR3 coding DNA: TGCGCCAGCAGCCCTCAAAAGGGACTAGCTTACCAAGAGACCCAGTACTTC. Protein: CASSPQKGLAYQETQYF.

This clonotype was counted at least ten times. The CDR3 here is CASSYTRTGVGTEAFF. In DNA form, the CDR3 reads TGTGCCAGCAGTTACACCAGGACAGGGGTGGGCACTGAAGCTTTCTTT. V is TRBV6-2 or TRBV6-3 and J is TRBJ1-1; 9 bases map to TRBD1. Germline CDR1 is MNHEY and CDR2 is SVGEGT. This CDR3 has 16 residues. V lost 2 bases and J lost 4; bases outside the gene matches: 8.

This clonotype appeared many times. V and J are TRBV5-1 and TRBJ1-1; no firm D call. Per germline, CDR1 SGHRS and CDR2 YFSETQ. The CDR3 covers 13 residues. V was pared by 1 base and J by 4 bases, with 8 bases between. The CDR3 DNA follows: TGCGCCAGCAGCTTGTTTGCCGGCACTGAAGCTTTCTTT. Translation: CASSLFAGTEAFF.

This clonotype was picked up many times. The chain links TRBV4-1 to TRBJ1-4; D not resolved. Trimming removed 1 base at V and 3 bases at J, with 6 bases between. Germline V gene lookup returns CDR1 MGHRA and CDR2 YSYEKL. This CDR3 contains 14 residues. CDR3 in amino acids: CASSQGGANEKLFF. For the CDR3, the DNA is TGCGCCAGCAGCCAAGGTGGCGCTAATGAAAAACTGTTTTTT.

This clonotype was seen at least ten times. V usage is TRBV20-1 and J usage is TRBJ2-3; D gene unclear. Trimming cost V 3 bases and J 1 base, with 11 bases left between them. The V gene's germline CDR1 is DFQATT and CDR2 SNEGSKA (reference sequence). The CDR3 spans 14 residues. CDR3 DNA sequence: TGCAGTGCTAGTGGCCTAGAGGGCACAGATACGCAGTATTTT. Translated: CSASGLEGTDTQYF.

The J gene is TRBJ2-3, the V gene TRBV4-2; D may correspond to TRBD1 or TRBD2 (5 bases each). The V gene lost 0 bases and the J gene lost 5 bases, with 21 bases spanning the gap. This CDR3 contains 18 residues. Per the germline V gene, CDR1 is LGHNA and CDR2 is YNFKEQ. In DNA form, the CDR3 reads TGTGCCAGCAGCCAAGACCCGAGCGAGGGGAGCAGGGAAGATACGCAGTATTTT. This codes for CASSQDPSEGSREDTQYF.

This clonotype showed up many times. The V call is TRBV5-1, the J call TRBJ1-2; D may be TRBD1 (5 bases). The CDR3 spans 15 residues. V was cut by 2 bases and J by 6 bases, with 17 bases left in between. The germline gives CDR1 SGHRS, CDR2 YFSETQ. The CDR3 DNA sequence: TGCGCCAGCAGCTTTCGGGACCCCGTCCTTGATGGCTACACCTTC. As protein: CASSFRDPVLDGYTF.

This clonotype appeared many times. V gene TRBV12-3 or TRBV12-4 combines with J gene TRBJ2-2; D unclear. The V gene lost 3 bases and the J gene lost 0 bases, with 8 bases spanning the gap. This CDR3 has 15 residues. In DNA form, the CDR3 reads TGTGCCAGCAGTTTTGGGCAGACGAACACCGGGGAGCTGTTTTTT. Translating it yields CASSFGQTNTGELFF.

In this sample, this clonotype turned up a few times. The chain links TRBV20-1 to TRBJ1-2; weak D call: TRBD1 (6 bases). The length of the CDR3 is 18 residues. Trimming left V 0 bases short and J 7 bases short, with 27 bases between. In germline, CDR1 is DFQATT, CDR2 SNEGSKA (reference sequence). The CDR3 here is CSARDRGGGPSGTVGYTF. Written as DNA, the CDR3 is TGCAGTGCTAGAGATAGGGGGGGCGGACCTTCAGGTACGGTTGGCTACACCTTC.

This clonotype was observed at least ten times. This CDR3 is CASSQTGEGNQPQHF. The DNA for the CDR3 is TGTGCCAGCAGTCAGACAGGGGAGGGCAATCAGCCCCAGCATTTT. The rearrangement links TRBV12-3 or TRBV12-4 to TRBJ1-5; 8 nucleotides agree with TRBD1. V trimming: 5 bases; J trimming: 2 bases; junction bases outside the gene matches: 5. The CDR3 is 15 amino acids.

This clonotype was seen ten or more times. J is TRBJ1-1 and V is TRBV5-1, with 7 bases matching TRBD1. CDR1 and CDR2 from the germline V gene are SGHRS and YFSETQ. The CDR3 loop spans 20 amino acids. With 7 bases clipped from V and 5 bases from J, the junction kept 29 bases outside the gene matches. The CDR3 here is CASFPATNLGQRIVGTEAFF. For the CDR3, the DNA is TGCGCCAGCTTCCCGGCCACCAACTTGGGACAGAGGATTGTGGGGACTGAAGCTTTCTTT.

This clonotype was seen at least ten times. The chain's CDR3 is CSAKPGAGGTGELFF. Written as DNA, the CDR3 is TGCAGTGCCAAGCCAGGGGCGGGCGGCACCGGGGAGCTGTTTTTT. The chain joins TRBV20-1 to TRBJ2-2, with a tentative D call TRBD1 (6 bases). The germline V gene encodes CDR1 DFQATT and CDR2 SNEGSKA (reference sequence). V shed 6 bases and J shed 4 bases, with 18 bases lying between them. The CDR3 covers 15 residues.

This clonotype was seen ten or more times. V is TRBV12-3 or TRBV12-4 and J is TRBJ1-1; 8 nucleotides align to TRBD1. With 1 base clipped from V and 4 bases from J, the junction kept 2 bases outside the gene matches. The CDR3 consists of 14 residues. CDR3 residues: CASSLVQGGTEAFF. In DNA form, the CDR3 reads TGTGCCAGCAGTTTAGTACAGGGGGGCACTGAAGCTTTCTTT.